A selection of T cell receptor beta chains follows, all from one sample in a study of long-term antiretroviral therapy in people with HIV. Produced via immunoSEQ multiplex PCR; TCRdb's table is partial and in-frame only. Altogether around 8,000 clones are present, about 80% being singletons, with the ten largest covering more than 15%. This sample comprised unsorted PBMCs, obtained 0.1 years after starting antiretroviral therapy. Receptor source: a middle-aged man with HIV. Both conserved end residues are part of each CDR3. Each record gives: V gene, D gene, J gene, clone size, CDR3 DNA, CDR3 protein. A D gene is named only where the DNA matches it firmly. The size field is filled for only some rows; it gives once, few, many or a size class.

v_gene: TRBV27
d_gene: .
j_gene: TRBJ1-6
abundance: .
CDR3nt: TGTGCCAGCAGTTTAGGAAGAGTTTCACCCCTCCACTTT
CDR3aa: CASSLGRVSPLHF

v_gene: TRBV7-9
d_gene: .
j_gene: TRBJ1-1
abundance: .
CDR3nt: TGTGCCAGCAGCAGGACACTAAACACTGAAGCTTTCTTT
CDR3aa: CASSRTLNTEAFF

v_gene: TRBV5-1
d_gene: .
j_gene: TRBJ2-7
abundance: .
CDR3nt: TGCGCCAGCAGCTTGGTGGGGGGGCGGTACGAGCAGTACTTC
CDR3aa: CASSLVGGRYEQYF

v_gene: TRBV19
d_gene: .
j_gene: TRBJ2-7
abundance: .
CDR3nt: TGTGCCAGTAGTAAGTGGTTCGGAGAACTCTTCGAGCAGTACTTC
CDR3aa: CASSKWFGELFEQYF

v_gene: TRBV18
d_gene: TRBD1
j_gene: TRBJ2-3
abundance: .
CDR3nt: TGTGCCAGCTCACCCCGGGACAGGGCCACAGATACGCAGTATTTT
CDR3aa: CASSPRDRATDTQYF

v_gene: TRBV7-9
d_gene: .
j_gene: TRBJ1-5
abundance: few
CDR3nt: TGTGCCAGCAGCCGTCAGGGGAGCAATCAGCCCCAGCATTTT
CDR3aa: CASSRQGSNQPQHF

v_gene: TRBV6-5
d_gene: TRBD1
j_gene: TRBJ1-4
abundance: .
CDR3nt: TGTGCCAGCAGGGGACAGGGGGCGCCTAATGAAAAACTGTTTTTT
CDR3aa: CASRGQGAPNEKLFF

v_gene: TRBV11-2
d_gene: TRBD1
j_gene: TRBJ1-6
abundance: .
CDR3nt: TGTGCCAGCAGTTCCGATCGGGACAGGGGTAATTCACCCCTCCACTTT
CDR3aa: CASSSDRDRGNSPLHF

v_gene: TRBV5-1
d_gene: TRBD1
j_gene: TRBJ1-2
abundance: .
CDR3nt: TGCGCCAGCAGTCCTACCGGGACAGTGGTTGGAGCTAACTATGGCTACACCTTC
CDR3aa: CASSPTGTVVGANYGYTF

v_gene: TRBV9
d_gene: TRBD2
j_gene: TRBJ2-3
abundance: .
CDR3nt: TGTGCCAGCAGCGCCAGCGGGGGGGACACAGATACGCAGTATTTT
CDR3aa: CASSASGGDTDTQYF

v_gene: TRBV29-1
d_gene: .
j_gene: TRBJ1-2
abundance: .
CDR3nt: TGCAGCGCTGGTCCACCCGAGCAGGACTATGGCTACACCTTC
CDR3aa: CSAGPPEQDYGYTF

v_gene: TRBV19
d_gene: .
j_gene: TRBJ1-5
abundance: once
CDR3nt: TGTGCCAGTAGTTCATGGGCAGGGCAGCCCCAGCATTTT
CDR3aa: CASSSWAGQPQHF

v_gene: TRBV29-1
d_gene: TRBD1
j_gene: TRBJ1-6
abundance: .
CDR3nt: TGCAGCGATCCGGGACAGGGGTTCCCTGCCTATAATTCACCCCTCCACTTT
CDR3aa: CSDPGQGFPAYNSPLHF

v_gene: TRBV18
d_gene: .
j_gene: TRBJ1-6
abundance: .
CDR3nt: TGTGCCAGCTCACCACCCGGACGGAGCTCCTATAATTCACCCCTCCACTTT
CDR3aa: CASSPPGRSSYNSPLHF

v_gene: TRBV15
d_gene: .
j_gene: TRBJ2-7
abundance: .
CDR3nt: TGTGCCACCAGCAGAGACTCAGGGAGCTCCTACGAGCAGTACTTC
CDR3aa: CATSRDSGSSYEQYF

v_gene: TRBV30
d_gene: .
j_gene: TRBJ1-1
abundance: .
CDR3nt: TGTGCCTGGAGTCCCTCAACAGGGAGTAACACTGAAGCTTTCTTT
CDR3aa: CAWSPSTGSNTEAFF

v_gene: TRBV27
d_gene: .
j_gene: TRBJ2-1
abundance: .
CDR3nt: TGTGCCAGCAGTCCGTTCTCAAACAATGAGCAGTTCTTC
CDR3aa: CASSPFSNNEQFF

v_gene: TRBV7-3
d_gene: TRBD1
j_gene: TRBJ2-1
abundance: .
CDR3nt: TGTGCCAGCAGCCTACAGGGGGCAGGCAATGAGCAGTTCTTC
CDR3aa: CASSLQGAGNEQFF

v_gene: TRBV27
d_gene: .
j_gene: TRBJ1-5
abundance: .
CDR3nt: TGTGCCAGCAGTTTATCCATGGGTAGGAATCAGCCCCAGCATTTT
CDR3aa: CASSLSMGRNQPQHF

v_gene: TRBV5-8
d_gene: TRBD1
j_gene: TRBJ2-2
abundance: .
CDR3nt: TGTGCCAGCAGCCTACGACAGGGGGTAGGCACCGGGGAGCTGTTTTTT
CDR3aa: CASSLRQGVGTGELFF

v_gene: TRBV11-2
d_gene: .
j_gene: TRBJ2-2
abundance: .
CDR3nt: TGTGCCAGCAGGGACCAAAGGTCATGGACCACCGGGGAGCTGTTTTTT
CDR3aa: CASRDQRSWTTGELFF

v_gene: TRBV9
d_gene: .
j_gene: TRBJ1-2
abundance: .
CDR3nt: TGTGCCAGCAGGGAAGGGGTTACTAACTATGGCTACACCTTC
CDR3aa: CASREGVTNYGYTF

v_gene: TRBV14
d_gene: .
j_gene: TRBJ2-5
abundance: .
CDR3nt: TGTGCCAGCAGCCCATTCATGACGGAGGAGACCCAGTACTTC
CDR3aa: CASSPFMTEETQYF

v_gene: TRBV4-1
d_gene: TRBD1
j_gene: TRBJ1-2
abundance: once
CDR3nt: TGCGCCAGCAGCCAAGATCTTGGACAGGGCAGTTATTTAGTCTATGGCTACACCTTC
CDR3aa: CASSQDLGQGSYLVYGYTF

v_gene: TRBV5-1
d_gene: .
j_gene: TRBJ2-1
abundance: .
CDR3nt: TGCGCCAGCAGCGACGGGGTCTACAATGAGCAGTTCTTC
CDR3aa: CASSDGVYNEQFF

v_gene: TRBV6-7
d_gene: .
j_gene: TRBJ1-6
abundance: few
CDR3nt: TGTGCCAGCAGTTACTCCACAATCAATTCACCCCTCCACTTT
CDR3aa: CASSYSTINSPLHF

v_gene: TRBV19
d_gene: .
j_gene: TRBJ1-5
abundance: .
CDR3nt: TGTGCCAGTAGTATCTATCCTTATAGCAATCAGCCCCAGCATTTT
CDR3aa: CASSIYPYSNQPQHF

v_gene: TRBV5-1
d_gene: .
j_gene: TRBJ2-1
abundance: few
CDR3nt: TGCGCCAGCAGCTTGGCTGGGATTGAAGCCTACAATGAGCAGTTCTTC
CDR3aa: CASSLAGIEAYNEQFF

v_gene: TRBV30
d_gene: .
j_gene: TRBJ1-1
abundance: once
CDR3nt: TGTGCCTGGAGTGTACTCCAAGGGGATGGTGAAGCTTTCTTT
CDR3aa: CAWSVLQGDGEAFF

v_gene: TRBV2
d_gene: TRBD1
j_gene: TRBJ2-2
abundance: .
CDR3nt: TGTGCCAGCAGTGAGCACTGGGACAGGGTGGACACCGGGGAGCTGTTTTTT
CDR3aa: CASSEHWDRVDTGELFF

v_gene: TRBV7-8
d_gene: .
j_gene: TRBJ1-5
abundance: .
CDR3nt: TGTGCCAGCAGTTCGAAACCAGGGGATCAGCCCCAGCATTTT
CDR3aa: CASSSKPGDQPQHF

v_gene: TRBV5-1
d_gene: TRBD2
j_gene: TRBJ2-3
abundance: .
CDR3nt: TGCGCCAGCAGCTCTCTAGCGGGGGGCACAGATACGCAGTATTTT
CDR3aa: CASSSLAGGTDTQYF

v_gene: TRBV5-1
d_gene: .
j_gene: TRBJ1-1
abundance: .
CDR3nt: TGCGCCAGCAGCTTGGGGGGGTATGAAGCTTTCTTT
CDR3aa: CASSLGGYEAFF

v_gene: TRBV10-3
d_gene: .
j_gene: TRBJ1-6
abundance: .
CDR3nt: TGTGCCATCAGTTCGACGCAGGAAAGGGATTCACCCCTCCACTTT
CDR3aa: CAISSTQERDSPLHF

v_gene: TRBV6-5
d_gene: TRBD2
j_gene: TRBJ2-7
abundance: .
CDR3nt: TGTGCCAGCAGTTACAGTTTAGCGGGATCCTACGAGCAGTACTTC
CDR3aa: CASSYSLAGSYEQYF

v_gene: TRBV25-1
d_gene: .
j_gene: TRBJ1-1
abundance: few
CDR3nt: TGTGCCAGCAGTGAATATTTCGGGACGGATGAAGCTTTCTTT
CDR3aa: CASSEYFGTDEAFF

v_gene: TRBV28
d_gene: TRBD2
j_gene: TRBJ2-7
abundance: once
CDR3nt: TGTGCCAGCAGTTTCCGGGGAGGGAGATACGAGCAGTACTTC
CDR3aa: CASSFRGGRYEQYF

v_gene: TRBV11-2
d_gene: .
j_gene: TRBJ1-1
abundance: .
CDR3nt: TGTGCCAGCAGCCCCGGGGTGGGTTCTGCGACTGAAGCTTTCTTT
CDR3aa: CASSPGVGSATEAFF

v_gene: TRBV19
d_gene: .
j_gene: TRBJ1-1
abundance: .
CDR3nt: TGTGCCAGTAGTATTCAGTACACTGAAGCTTTCTTT
CDR3aa: CASSIQYTEAFF

v_gene: TRBV6-6
d_gene: .
j_gene: TRBJ1-3
abundance: few
CDR3nt: TGTGCCAGCAGTTACCGCTGGGAATCGGGTGGAAACACCATATATTTT
CDR3aa: CASSYRWESGGNTIYF

v_gene: TRBV6-5
d_gene: .
j_gene: TRBJ1-4
abundance: .
CDR3nt: TGTGCCAGCACTGTTACGAGACCTGGGCCCGAAAAACTGTTTTTT
CDR3aa: CASTVTRPGPEKLFF

v_gene: TRBV7-2
d_gene: .
j_gene: TRBJ2-3
abundance: .
CDR3nt: TGTGCCAGCAGCTTAGGAATAGATACGCAGTATTTT
CDR3aa: CASSLGIDTQYF

v_gene: TRBV6-5
d_gene: .
j_gene: TRBJ2-1
abundance: .
CDR3nt: TGTGCCAGCAGTTACACGGGGGCCTCCTACAATGAGCAGTTCTTC
CDR3aa: CASSYTGASYNEQFF

v_gene: TRBV14
d_gene: .
j_gene: TRBJ2-1
abundance: .
CDR3nt: TGTGCCAGCAGCCAAGATTCGGCGGATTACAATGAGCAGTTCTTC
CDR3aa: CASSQDSADYNEQFF

v_gene: TRBV10-3
d_gene: TRBD2
j_gene: TRBJ2-3
abundance: .
CDR3nt: TGTGCCATCAGTGAAGGGACTAGCGGTACAGATACGCAGTATTTT
CDR3aa: CAISEGTSGTDTQYF

v_gene: TRBV4-1
d_gene: .
j_gene: TRBJ2-7
abundance: .
CDR3nt: TGCGCCAGCAGCCAAGATAACAGCCCTTACTACGAGCAGTACTTC
CDR3aa: CASSQDNSPYYEQYF

v_gene: TRBV7-8
d_gene: .
j_gene: TRBJ1-6
abundance: few
CDR3nt: TGTGCCAGCAGCTTAGAGGGGTTTAATTCACCCCTCCACTTT
CDR3aa: CASSLEGFNSPLHF

v_gene: TRBV6-1
d_gene: TRBD1
j_gene: TRBJ2-6
abundance: .
CDR3nt: TGTGCCAGCAGTGAAAACGGACAGGCGGGCTCTGGGGCCAACGTCCTGACTTTC
CDR3aa: CASSENGQAGSGANVLTF